This T cell receptor beta chain was sequenced for a study of blood T cell repertoires in COVID-19. Study-wide context: The cDNA or gDNA used as material had been derived from T cells, B-cell-depleted T cells, or PBMCs.

Followed longitudinally, the Seattle patients had been enrolled during active infection. In the original workflow: Amplification with reference gene primers provided the estimates of nucleated cell counts. The assay was immunoSEQ multiplex PCR, and TCRdb's table has in-frame clones only and misses some. V and J calls plus clone size are reproduced from that table; the DNA served to infer D and trimming. The data show around 73,000 clones, around 77% seen once. Per the germline V gene, CDR1 is MDHEN and CDR2 is SYDVKM. V lost 3 bases to trimming and J lost 6 bases, with 10 bases between them. This CDR3 is 13 amino acids long.

This TCR came from a man in his 70s with COVID-19, enrolled during active disease. This sequence joins TRBV28 and TRBJ2-3, with D perhaps matching TRBD2 (7 bases). Specimen: peripheral blood. The CDR3, as DNA: TGTGCCAGCAGTTTGCGGGGGCTGGATACGCAGTATTTT. Amino acids: CASSLRGLDTQYF.